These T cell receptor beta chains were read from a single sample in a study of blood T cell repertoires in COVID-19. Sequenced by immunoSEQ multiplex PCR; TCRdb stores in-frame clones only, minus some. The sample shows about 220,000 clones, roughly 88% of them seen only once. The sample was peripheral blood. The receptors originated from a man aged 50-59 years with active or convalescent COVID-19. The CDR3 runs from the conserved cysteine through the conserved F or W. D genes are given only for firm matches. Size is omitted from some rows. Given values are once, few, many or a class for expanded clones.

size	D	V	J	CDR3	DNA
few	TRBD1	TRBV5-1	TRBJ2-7	CASSLVRDSSIYEQYF	TGCGCCAGCAGCTTGGTCCGGGACAGTTCCATCTACGAGCAGTACTTC
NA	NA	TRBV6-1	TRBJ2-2	CASSERRNTGELFF	TGTGCCAGCAGTGAAAGGAGGAACACCGGGGAGCTGTTTTTT
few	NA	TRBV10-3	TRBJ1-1	CAISERGGAKTEAFF	TGTGCCATCAGTGAAAGAGGGGGGGCGAAAACTGAAGCTTTCTTT
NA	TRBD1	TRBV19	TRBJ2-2	CASSMTRQGPGELFF	TGTGCCAGTAGTATGACCCGACAGGGCCCCGGGGAGCTGTTTTTT
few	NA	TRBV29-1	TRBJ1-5	CSAGGTDSNQPQHF	TGCAGCGCCGGAGGGACGGATAGCAATCAGCCCCAGCATTTT
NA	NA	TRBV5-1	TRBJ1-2	CASSAADGYTF	TGCGCCAGCAGCGCCGCGGATGGCTACACCTTC
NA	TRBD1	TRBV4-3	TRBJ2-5	CASSQGTGQETQYF	TGCGCCAGCAGCCAAGGGACAGGCCAAGAGACCCAGTACTTC
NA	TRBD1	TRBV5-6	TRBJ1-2	CASRLRQGEYGYTF	TGTGCCAGCAGATTAAGACAGGGGGAATATGGCTACACCTTC
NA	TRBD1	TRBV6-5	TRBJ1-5	CASSFRQGVEPQHF	TGTGCCAGCAGCTTCCGACAGGGAGTGGAGCCCCAGCATTTT
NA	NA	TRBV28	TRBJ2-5	CASRTPGGTRKYF	TGTGCCAGCAGGACCCCGGGGGGCACACGGAAGTACTTC
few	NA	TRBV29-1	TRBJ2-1	CSVLDQNNEQFF	TGCAGCGTCCTAGACCAAAACAATGAGCAGTTCTTC
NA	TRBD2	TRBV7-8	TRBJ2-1	CASSLRLAGGYNEQFF	TGTGCCAGCAGCCTCCGACTAGCGGGGGGTTACAATGAGCAGTTCTTC
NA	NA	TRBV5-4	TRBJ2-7	CASRPDPRHEQYF	TGTGCCAGCAGACCCGATCCGAGGCACGAGCAGTACTTC
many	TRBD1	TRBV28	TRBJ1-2	CASSLEGAVPYGYTF	TGTGCCAGCAGTTTAGAGGGGGCGGTCCCCTATGGCTACACCTTC
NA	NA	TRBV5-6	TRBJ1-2	CASILEGDADYGYTF	TGTGCCAGCATCCTTGAGGGGGACGCGGACTATGGCTACACCTTC
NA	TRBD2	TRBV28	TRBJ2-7	CASSSPRTSGGYEQYF	TGTGCCAGCAGTTCACCACGGACTAGCGGGGGGTACGAGCAGTACTTC
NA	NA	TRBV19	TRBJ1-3	CASTQRDTGNTIYF	TGTGCCAGTACCCAACGGGACACCGGAAACACCATATATTTT
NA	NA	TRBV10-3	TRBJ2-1	CAIRSLGAGAYNEQFF	TGTGCCATCAGGTCCTTGGGGGCCGGGGCCTACAATGAGCAGTTCTTC
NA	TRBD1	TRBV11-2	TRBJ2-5	CASSPTRLTGEYF	TGTGCCAGCAGCCCGACGCGACTGACAGGGGAGTACTTC
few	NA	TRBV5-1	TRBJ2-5	CASSFTVSAQTQYF	TGCGCCAGCAGCTTCACTGTGTCCGCTCAGACCCAGTACTTC
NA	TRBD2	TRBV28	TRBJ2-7	CAGSGTTYEQYF	TGTGCCGGGTCCGGGACTACCTACGAGCAGTACTTC
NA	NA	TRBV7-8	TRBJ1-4	CASSLGRRGVTTNEKLFF	TGTGCCAGCAGCTTAGGAAGGCGGGGCGTAACAACTAATGAAAAACTGTTTTTT
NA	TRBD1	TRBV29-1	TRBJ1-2	CSVVGDRGAENYGYTF	TGCAGCGTTGTAGGGGACAGGGGGGCCGAAAACTATGGCTACACCTTC
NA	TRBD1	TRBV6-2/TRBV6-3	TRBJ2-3	CASSKDRGGPTDTQYF	TGTGCCAGCAGCAAGGACAGGGGGGGCCCCACAGATACGCAGTATTTT
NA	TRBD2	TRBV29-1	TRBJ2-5	CSHLGGRGETQYF	TGCAGCCACCTCGGCGGGAGGGGAGAGACCCAGTACTTC
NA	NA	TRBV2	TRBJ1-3	CASTHYGNTIYF	TGTGCCAGCACCCACTATGGAAACACCATATATTTT
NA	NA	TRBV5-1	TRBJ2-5	CASSLQGSQETQYF	TGCGCCAGCAGCCTGCAGGGGAGTCAAGAGACCCAGTACTTC
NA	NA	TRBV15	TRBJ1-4	CATSSDGRAEKLFF	TGTGCCACCAGCAGTGACGGGAGGGCAGAAAAACTGTTTTTT
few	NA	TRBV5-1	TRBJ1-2	CASSPQGYYGYTF	TGCGCCAGCAGCCCCCAGGGCTATTATGGCTACACCTTC
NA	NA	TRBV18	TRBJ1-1	CASSTGTPWMNTEAFF	TGTGCCAGCTCAACGGGGACTCCCTGGATGAACACTGAAGCTTTCTTT
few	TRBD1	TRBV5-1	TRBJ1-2	CASSNTGGSGYTF	TGCGCCAGCAGCAATACAGGGGGCAGTGGCTACACCTTC
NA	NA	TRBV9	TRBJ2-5	CASSVALAGETQYF	TGTGCCAGCAGCGTAGCTCTAGCCGGGGAGACCCAGTACTTC
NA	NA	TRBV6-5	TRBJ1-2	CASSYGRWGGYGYTF	TGTGCCAGCAGTTACGGGCGGTGGGGAGGCTATGGCTACACCTTC
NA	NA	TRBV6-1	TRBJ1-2	CASSEGSKGLYGYTF	TGTGCCAGCAGTGAAGGGTCGAAGGGGCTCTATGGCTACACCTTC
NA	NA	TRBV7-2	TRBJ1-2	CASSQGHSTGYTF	TGTGCCAGCAGCCAGGGACATTCTACGGGCTACACCTTC
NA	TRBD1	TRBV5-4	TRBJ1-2	CASSSQDRERGYTF	TGTGCCAGCAGCTCACAGGACAGGGAAAGGGGCTACACCTTC
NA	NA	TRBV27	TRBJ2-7	CASSFYRSYEQYF	TGTGCCAGCAGTTTTTACAGATCCTACGAGCAGTACTTC